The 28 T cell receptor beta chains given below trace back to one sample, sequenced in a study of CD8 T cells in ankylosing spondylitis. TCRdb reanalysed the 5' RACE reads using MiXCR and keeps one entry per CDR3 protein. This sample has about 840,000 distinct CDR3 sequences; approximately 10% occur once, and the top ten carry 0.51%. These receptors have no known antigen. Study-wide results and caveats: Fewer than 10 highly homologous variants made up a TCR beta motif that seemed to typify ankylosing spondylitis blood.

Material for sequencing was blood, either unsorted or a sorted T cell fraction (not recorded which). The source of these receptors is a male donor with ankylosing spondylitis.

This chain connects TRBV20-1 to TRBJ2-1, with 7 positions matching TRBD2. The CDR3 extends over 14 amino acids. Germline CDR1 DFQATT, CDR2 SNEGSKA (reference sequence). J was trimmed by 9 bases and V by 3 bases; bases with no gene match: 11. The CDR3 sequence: CSARQAGVFTEQFF. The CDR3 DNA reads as TGCAGTGCTAGGCAGGCGGGAGTTTTTACTGAGCAGTTCTTC.

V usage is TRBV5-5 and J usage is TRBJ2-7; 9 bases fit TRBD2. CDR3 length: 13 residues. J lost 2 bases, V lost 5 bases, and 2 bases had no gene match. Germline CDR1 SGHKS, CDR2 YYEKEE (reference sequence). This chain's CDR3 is CASSRTSAYEQYF. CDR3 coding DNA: TGTGCCAGCAGTCGGACTAGCGCCTACGAGCAGTACTTC.

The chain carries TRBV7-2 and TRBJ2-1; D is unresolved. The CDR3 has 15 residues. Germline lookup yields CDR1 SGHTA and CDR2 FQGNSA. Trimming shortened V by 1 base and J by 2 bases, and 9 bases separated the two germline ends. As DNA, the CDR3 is TGTGCCAGCAGCTTAGATCGTTATGCCTACAATGAGCAGTTCTTC. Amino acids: CASSLDRYAYNEQFF.

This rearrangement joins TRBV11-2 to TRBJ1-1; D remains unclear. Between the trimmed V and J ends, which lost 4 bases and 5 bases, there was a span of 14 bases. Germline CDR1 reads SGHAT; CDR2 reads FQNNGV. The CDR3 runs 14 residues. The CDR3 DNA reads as TGTGCCAGCAGCTCCACCAGGATTTGGACTGAAGCTTTCTTT. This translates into CASSSTRIWTEAFF.

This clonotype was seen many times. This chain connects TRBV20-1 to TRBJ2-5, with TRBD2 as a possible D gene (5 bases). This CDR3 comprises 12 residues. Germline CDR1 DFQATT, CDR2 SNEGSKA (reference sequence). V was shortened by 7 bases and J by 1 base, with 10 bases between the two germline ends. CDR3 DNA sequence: TGCAGTGGGCGGGTCGGCCAAGAGACCCAGTACTTC. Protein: CSGRVGQETQYF.

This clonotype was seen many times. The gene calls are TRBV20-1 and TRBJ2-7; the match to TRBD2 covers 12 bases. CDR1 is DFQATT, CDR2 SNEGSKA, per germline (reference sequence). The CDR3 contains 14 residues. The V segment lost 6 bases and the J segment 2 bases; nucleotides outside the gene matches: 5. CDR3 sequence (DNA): TGCAGTGCCTGGCCTAGCGGGAGGGCCTACGAGCAGTACTTC. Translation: CSAWPSGRAYEQYF.

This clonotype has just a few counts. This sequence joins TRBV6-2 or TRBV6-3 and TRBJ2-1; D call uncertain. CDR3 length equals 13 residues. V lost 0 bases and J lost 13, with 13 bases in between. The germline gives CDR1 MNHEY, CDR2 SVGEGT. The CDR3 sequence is CASSYSVELGQFF. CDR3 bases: TGTGCCAGCAGTTACTCGGTGGAGTTGGGTCAGTTCTTC.

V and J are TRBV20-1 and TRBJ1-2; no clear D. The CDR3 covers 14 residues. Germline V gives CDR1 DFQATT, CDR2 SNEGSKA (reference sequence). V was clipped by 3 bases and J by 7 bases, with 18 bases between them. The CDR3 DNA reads TGCAGTGCTAGCACGGCGAGCTCTCCGGCTGGCTACACCTTC. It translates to CSASTASSPAGYTF.

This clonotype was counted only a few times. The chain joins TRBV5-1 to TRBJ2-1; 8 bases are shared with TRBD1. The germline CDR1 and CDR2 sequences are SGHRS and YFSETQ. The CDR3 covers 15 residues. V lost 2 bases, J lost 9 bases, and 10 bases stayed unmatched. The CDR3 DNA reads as TGCGCCAGCAGCTTAGGACAGGGCGGGATCAGTGAGCAGTTCTTC. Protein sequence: CASSLGQGGISEQFF.

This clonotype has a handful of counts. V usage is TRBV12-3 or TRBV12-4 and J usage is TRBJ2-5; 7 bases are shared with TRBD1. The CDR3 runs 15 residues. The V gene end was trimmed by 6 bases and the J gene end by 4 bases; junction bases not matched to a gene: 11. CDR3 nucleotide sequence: TGTGCCAGCAGGCCAAACAGGGGTGTTTCAGAGACCCAGTACTTC. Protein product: CASRPNRGVSETQYF.

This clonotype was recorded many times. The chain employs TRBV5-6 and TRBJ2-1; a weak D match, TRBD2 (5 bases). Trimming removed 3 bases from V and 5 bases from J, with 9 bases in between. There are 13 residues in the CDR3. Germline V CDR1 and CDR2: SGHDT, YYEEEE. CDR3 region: CASSSGLNNEQFF. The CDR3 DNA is TGTGCCAGCAGCTCCGGACTGAACAATGAGCAGTTCTTC.

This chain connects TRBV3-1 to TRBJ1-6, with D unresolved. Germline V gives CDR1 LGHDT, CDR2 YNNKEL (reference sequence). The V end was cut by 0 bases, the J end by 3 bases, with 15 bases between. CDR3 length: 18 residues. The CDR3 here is CASSQEAQYNYYNSPLHF. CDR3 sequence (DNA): TGTGCCAGCAGCCAAGAAGCACAGTATAATTACTATAATTCACCCCTCCACTTT. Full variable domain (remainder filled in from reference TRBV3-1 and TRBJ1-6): DTAVSQTPKYLVTQMGNDKSIKCEQNLGHDTMYWYKQDSKKFLKIMFSYNNKELIINETVPNRFSPKSPDKAHLNLHINSLELGDSAVYFCASSQEAQYNYYNSPLHFGNGTRLTVT.

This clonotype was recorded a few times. The CDR3 here is CASSLVGLPTDTQYF. The CDR3 coding sequence is TGTGCCAGCAGCTTAGTCGGACTTCCCACAGATACGCAGTATTTT. The rearrangement joins TRBV7-9 to TRBJ2-3; maybe TRBD2 (5 bases). The germline gives CDR1 SEHNR, CDR2 FQNEAQ (reference sequence). The CDR3 contains 15 residues. Trimming took off 1 base at V and 2 bases at J, with 10 bases between the two ends.

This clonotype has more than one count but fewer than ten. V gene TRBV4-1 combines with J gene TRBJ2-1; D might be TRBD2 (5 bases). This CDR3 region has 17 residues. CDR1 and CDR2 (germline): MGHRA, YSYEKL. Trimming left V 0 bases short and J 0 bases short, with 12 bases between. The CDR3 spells CASSQEGSIFSYNEQFF. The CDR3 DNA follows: TGCGCCAGCAGCCAAGAAGGGAGCATCTTCTCCTACAATGAGCAGTTCTTC.

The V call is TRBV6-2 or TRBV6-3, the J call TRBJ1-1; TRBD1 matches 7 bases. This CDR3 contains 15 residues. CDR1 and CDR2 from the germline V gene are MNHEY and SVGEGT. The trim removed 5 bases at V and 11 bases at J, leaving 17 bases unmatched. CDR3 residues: CASSQDDRALVGAFF. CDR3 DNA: TGTGCCAGCAGTCAAGACGACAGGGCCCTGGTGGGTGCTTTCTTT.

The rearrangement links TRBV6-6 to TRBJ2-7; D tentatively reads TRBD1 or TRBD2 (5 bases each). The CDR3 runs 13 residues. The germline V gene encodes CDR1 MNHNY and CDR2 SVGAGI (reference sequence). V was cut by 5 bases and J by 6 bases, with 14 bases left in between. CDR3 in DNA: TGTGCCAGCAGTGGACTCAGGGACGGCGAGCAGTACTTC. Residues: CASSGLRDGEQYF.

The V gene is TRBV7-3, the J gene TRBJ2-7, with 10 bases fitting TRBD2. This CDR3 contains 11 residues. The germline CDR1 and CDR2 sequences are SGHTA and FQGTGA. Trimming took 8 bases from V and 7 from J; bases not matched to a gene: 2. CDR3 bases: TGTGCCAGCGGTAGCGGGGGGGAGCAGTACTTC. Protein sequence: CASGSGGEQYF. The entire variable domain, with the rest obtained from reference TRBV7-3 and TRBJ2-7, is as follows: GAGVSQTPSNKVTEKGKYVELRCDPISGHTALYWYRQSLGQGPEFLIYFQGTGAADDSGLPNDRFFAVRPEGSVSTLKIQRTERGDSAVYLCASGSGGEQYFGPGTRLTVT.

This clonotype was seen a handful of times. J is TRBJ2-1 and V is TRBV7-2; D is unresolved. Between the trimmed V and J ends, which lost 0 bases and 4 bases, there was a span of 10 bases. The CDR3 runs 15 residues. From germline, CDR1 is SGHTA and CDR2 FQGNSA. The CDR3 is CASSLALNIYNEQFF. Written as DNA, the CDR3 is TGTGCCAGCAGCTTAGCGCTTAATATTTACAATGAGCAGTTCTTC.

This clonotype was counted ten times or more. This chain's CDR3 is CSVGSAGDTGELFF. CDR3 in DNA: TGCAGCGTTGGCAGCGCGGGAGACACCGGGGAGCTGTTTTTT. The chain joins TRBV29-1 to TRBJ2-2; 7 positions match TRBD2. From germline, CDR1 is SQVTM and CDR2 ANQGSEA. CDR3 length: 14 residues. The ends lost 4 bases at V and 3 bases at J; junction bases unmatched: 5.

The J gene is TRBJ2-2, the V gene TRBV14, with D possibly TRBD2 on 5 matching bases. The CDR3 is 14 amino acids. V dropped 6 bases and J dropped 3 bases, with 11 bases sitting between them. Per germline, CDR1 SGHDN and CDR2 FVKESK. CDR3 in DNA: TGTGCCAGCAGGAGGAGGACTGACACCGGGGAGCTGTTTTTT. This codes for CASRRRTDTGELFF.

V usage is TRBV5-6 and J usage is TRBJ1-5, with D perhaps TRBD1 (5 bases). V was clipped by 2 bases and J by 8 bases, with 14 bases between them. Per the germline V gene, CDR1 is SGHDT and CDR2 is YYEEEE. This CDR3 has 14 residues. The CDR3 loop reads CASSLRQGGEPQHF. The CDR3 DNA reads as TGTGCCAGCAGCTTACGTCAGGGCGGGGAGCCCCAGCATTTT.

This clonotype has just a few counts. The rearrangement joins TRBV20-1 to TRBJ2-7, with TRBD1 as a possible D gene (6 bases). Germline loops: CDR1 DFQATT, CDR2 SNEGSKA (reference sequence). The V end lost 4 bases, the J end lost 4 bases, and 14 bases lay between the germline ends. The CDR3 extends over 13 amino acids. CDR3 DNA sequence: TGCAGTGCTAACCGGGACATAAGATACGAGCAGTACTTC. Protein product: CSANRDIRYEQYF.

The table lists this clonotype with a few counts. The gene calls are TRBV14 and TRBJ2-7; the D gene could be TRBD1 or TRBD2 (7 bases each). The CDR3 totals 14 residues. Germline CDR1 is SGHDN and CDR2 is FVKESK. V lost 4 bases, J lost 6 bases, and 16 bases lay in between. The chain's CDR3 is CASSRWGGTVEQYF. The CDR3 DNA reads TGTGCCAGCAGCCGGTGGGGGGGGACAGTCGAGCAGTACTTC.

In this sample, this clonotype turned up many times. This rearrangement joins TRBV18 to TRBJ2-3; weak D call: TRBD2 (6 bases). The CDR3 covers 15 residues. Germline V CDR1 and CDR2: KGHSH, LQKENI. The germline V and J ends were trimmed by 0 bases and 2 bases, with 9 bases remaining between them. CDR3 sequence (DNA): TGTGCCAGCTCACCACCTGCGGGATTCACAGATACGCAGTATTTT. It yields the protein CASSPPAGFTDTQYF.

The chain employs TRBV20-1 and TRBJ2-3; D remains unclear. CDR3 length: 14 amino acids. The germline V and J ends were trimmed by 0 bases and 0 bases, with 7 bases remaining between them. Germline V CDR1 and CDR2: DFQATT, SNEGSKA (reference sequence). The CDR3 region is CSARDWWSTDTQYF. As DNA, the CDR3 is TGCAGTGCTAGAGATTGGTGGAGCACAGATACGCAGTATTTT.

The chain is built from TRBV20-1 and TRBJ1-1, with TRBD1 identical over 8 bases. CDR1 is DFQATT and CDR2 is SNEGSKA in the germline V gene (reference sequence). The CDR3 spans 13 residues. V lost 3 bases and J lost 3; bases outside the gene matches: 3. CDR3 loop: CSARTGVDTEAFF. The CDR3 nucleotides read TGCAGTGCTAGGACAGGGGTGGACACTGAAGCTTTCTTT.

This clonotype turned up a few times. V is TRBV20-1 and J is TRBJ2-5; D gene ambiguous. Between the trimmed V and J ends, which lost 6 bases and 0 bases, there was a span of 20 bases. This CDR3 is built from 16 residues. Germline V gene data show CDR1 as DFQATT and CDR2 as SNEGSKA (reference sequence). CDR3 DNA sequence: TGCAGTGCGAGTACGCGAAGGCGGTTGTACCAAGAGACCCAGTACTTC. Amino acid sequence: CSASTRRRLYQETQYF.

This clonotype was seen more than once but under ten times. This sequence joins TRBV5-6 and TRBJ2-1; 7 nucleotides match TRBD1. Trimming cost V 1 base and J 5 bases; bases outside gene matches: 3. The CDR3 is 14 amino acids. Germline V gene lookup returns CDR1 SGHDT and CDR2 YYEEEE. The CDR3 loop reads CASSLTGQNNEQFF. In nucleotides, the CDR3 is TGTGCCAGCAGCTTGACGGGACAGAACAATGAGCAGTTCTTC.